This TCR beta chain was recovered during a study of OX40 agonist ivuxolimab in advanced cancers. Study background: Patients' therapy was ivuxolimab, an antibody that acts as an agonist of OX40 (CD134).

CDR1 SGHRS and CDR2 YFSETQ come from the germline V gene. The CDR3 consists of 15 residues. Trimming removed 4 bases from V and 5 bases from J; junction bases left unmatched: 7. Sequencing used immunoSEQ multiplex PCR; TCRdb keeps in-frame clones, though not all of them. The data show tens of thousands of clones, 80% to 95% seen once. The input for sequencing was CD4+ or CD8+ T cells sorted from blood, taken in a trial of the OX40 agonist ivuxolimab. The chain combines TRBV5-1 with TRBJ2-5, with 11 bases fitting TRBD1. The source is an adult with an advanced solid tumor such as melanoma, head and neck, liver or kidney cancer. CDR3 loop: CASSQGQGGGETQYF. Written as DNA, the CDR3 is TGCGCCAGCAGCCAGGGACAGGGGGGCGGGGAGACCCAGTACTTC. Based on the CDR3 plus reference TRBV5-1 and TRBJ2-5, the full variable domain is KAGVTQTPRYLIKTRGQQVTLSCSPISGHRSVSWYQQTPGQGLQFLFEYFSETQRNKGNFPGRFSGRQFSNSRSEMNVSTLELGDSALYLCASSQGQGGGETQYFGPGTRLLVL.